This TCR beta chain was sequenced for a study of cytomegalovirus exposure and HLA in healthy donors. Study-wide points: Sequencing depth across donors, presence/absence analyses assumed, was roughly uniform.

PCR employed 60 Vbeta and 13 Jbeta primers. Using immunoSEQ multiplex PCR, the repertoire was profiled, and TCRdb retains in-frame clones only, with some absent. The sample has approximately 210,000 clones, roughly 80% seen once. Remarks on this clone: Its antigen remains unknown.

Germline trimming cut 5 bases from V and 3 bases from J; bases unmatched to any gene: 7. CDR1 LNHNV and CDR2 YYDKDF come from the germline V gene (reference sequence). The CDR3 loop spans 14 amino acids. This sequence originates from a middle-aged man in good health and CMV-seropositive. Sequencing input: PBMCs. The chain carries TRBV15 and TRBJ2-7; 7 nucleotides align to TRBD1. Written as DNA, the CDR3 is TGTGCCACCAGCCGCTACAGACAGGGCTACGAGCAGTACTTC. Its translation: CATSRYRQGYEQYF.